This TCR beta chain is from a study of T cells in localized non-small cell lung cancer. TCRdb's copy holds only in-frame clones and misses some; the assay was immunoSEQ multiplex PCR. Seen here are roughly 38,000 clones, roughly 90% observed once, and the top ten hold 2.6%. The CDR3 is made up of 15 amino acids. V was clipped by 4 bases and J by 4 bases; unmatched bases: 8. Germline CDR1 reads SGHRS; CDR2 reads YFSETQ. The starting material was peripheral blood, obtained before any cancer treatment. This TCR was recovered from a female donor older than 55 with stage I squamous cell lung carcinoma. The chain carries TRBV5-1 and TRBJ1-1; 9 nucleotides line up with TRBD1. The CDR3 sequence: CASSLGDREATEAFF. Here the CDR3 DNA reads TGCGCCAGCAGCCTGGGGGACAGGGAGGCCACTGAAGCTTTCTTT.